This T cell receptor (beta chain) was profiled in a study of T cell responses to AZD1222 COVID-19 vaccine. As to this clone: The antigen remains undetermined.

Measured with immunoSEQ multiplex PCR; TCRdb has only the in-frame clones, and not every one. The table lists 75,000 to 100,000 clones, approximately 92% of them singletons. With V trimmed by 6 bases and J by 6 bases, 8 bases remained unmatched. In germline, CDR1 is LGHDT, CDR2 YNNKEL (reference sequence). The CDR3 is 15 residues long. Study conclusions and caveats: Two AZD1222 doses significantly raised spike-specific TCR breadth and depth over controls. Reportedly, close to half of spike-specific TCRs are directed against unmutated variant regions.

The sample consisted of peripheral blood, taken on day 0 of AZD1222 vaccination. The genes are TRBV3-1 (or the pseudogene TRBV3-2) and TRBJ1-4; 9 bases are a match to TRBD1. The clonotype originates from an adult in good health. In nucleotides, the CDR3 is TGTGCCAGCAGTCTGATACAGGGGGCTGATGAAAAACTGTTTTTT. Translation gives CASSLIQGADEKLFF.